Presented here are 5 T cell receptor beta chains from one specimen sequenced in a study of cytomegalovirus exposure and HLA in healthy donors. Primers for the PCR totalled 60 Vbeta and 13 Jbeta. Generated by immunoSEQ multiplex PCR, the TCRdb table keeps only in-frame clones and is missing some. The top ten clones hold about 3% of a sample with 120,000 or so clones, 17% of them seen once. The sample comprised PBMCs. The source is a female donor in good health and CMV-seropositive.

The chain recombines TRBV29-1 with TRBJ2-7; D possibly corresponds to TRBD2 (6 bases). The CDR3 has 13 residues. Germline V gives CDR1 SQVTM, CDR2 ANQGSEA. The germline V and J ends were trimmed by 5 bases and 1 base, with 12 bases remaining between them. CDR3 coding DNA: TGCAGCGTTCTCGGGACTTCTTCCTACGAGCAGTACTTC. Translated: CSVLGTSSYEQYF.

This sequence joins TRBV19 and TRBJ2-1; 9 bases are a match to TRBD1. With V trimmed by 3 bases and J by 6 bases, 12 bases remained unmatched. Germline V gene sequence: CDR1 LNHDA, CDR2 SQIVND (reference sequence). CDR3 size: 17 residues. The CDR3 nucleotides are TGTGCCAGTAGTATGGTTCTTGGGACAGGGATGGGCAATGAGCAGTTCTTC. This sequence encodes CASSMVLGTGMGNEQFF.

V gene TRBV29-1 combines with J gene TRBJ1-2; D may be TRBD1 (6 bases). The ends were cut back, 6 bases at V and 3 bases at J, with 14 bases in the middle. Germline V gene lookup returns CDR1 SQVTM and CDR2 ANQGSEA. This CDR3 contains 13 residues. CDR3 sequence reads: CSVPDRRYYGYTF. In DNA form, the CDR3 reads TGCAGCGTCCCGGACAGACGCTACTATGGCTACACCTTC.

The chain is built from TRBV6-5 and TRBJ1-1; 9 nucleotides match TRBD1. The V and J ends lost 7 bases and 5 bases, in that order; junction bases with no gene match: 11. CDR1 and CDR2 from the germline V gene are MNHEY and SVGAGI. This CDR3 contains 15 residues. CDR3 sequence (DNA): TGTGCCAGCACCCCACAGGGGGCGCCGGGGACTGAAGCTTTCTTT. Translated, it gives CASTPQGAPGTEAFF.

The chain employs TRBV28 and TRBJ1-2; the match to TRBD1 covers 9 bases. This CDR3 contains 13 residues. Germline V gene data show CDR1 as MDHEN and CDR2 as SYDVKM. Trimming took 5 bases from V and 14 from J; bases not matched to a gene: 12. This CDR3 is CASSDATGTGWTF. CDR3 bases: TGTGCCAGCAGTGATGCAACCGGGACAGGGTGGACCTTC.